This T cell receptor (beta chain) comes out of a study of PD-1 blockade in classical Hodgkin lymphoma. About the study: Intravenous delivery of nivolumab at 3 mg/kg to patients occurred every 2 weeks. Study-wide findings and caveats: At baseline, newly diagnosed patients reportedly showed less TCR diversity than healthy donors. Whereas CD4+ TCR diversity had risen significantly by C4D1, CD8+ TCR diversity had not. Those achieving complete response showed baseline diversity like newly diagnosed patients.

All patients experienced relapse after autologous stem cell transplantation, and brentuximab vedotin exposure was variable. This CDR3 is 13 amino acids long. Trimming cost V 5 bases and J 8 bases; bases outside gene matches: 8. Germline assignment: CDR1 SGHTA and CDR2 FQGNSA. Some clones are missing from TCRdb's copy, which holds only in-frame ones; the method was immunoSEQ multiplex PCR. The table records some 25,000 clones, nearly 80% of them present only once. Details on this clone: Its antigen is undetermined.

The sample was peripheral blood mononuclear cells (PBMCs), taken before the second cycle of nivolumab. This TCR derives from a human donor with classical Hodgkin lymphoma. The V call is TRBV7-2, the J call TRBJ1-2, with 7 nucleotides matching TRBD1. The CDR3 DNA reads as TGTGCCAGCAGCATAGACAGGGCTTCGGGCTACACCTTC. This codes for CASSIDRASGYTF.